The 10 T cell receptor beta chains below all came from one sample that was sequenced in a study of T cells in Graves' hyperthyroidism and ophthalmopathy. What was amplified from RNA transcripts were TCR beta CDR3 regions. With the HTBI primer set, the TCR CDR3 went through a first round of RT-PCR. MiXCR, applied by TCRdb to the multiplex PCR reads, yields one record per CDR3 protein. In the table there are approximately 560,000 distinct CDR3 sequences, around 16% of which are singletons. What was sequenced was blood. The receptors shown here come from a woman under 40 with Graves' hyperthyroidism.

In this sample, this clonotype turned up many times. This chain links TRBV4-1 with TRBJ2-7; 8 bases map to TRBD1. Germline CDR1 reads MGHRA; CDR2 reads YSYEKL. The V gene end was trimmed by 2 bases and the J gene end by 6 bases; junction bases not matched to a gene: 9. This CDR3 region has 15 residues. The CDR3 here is CASSQPDRGLSEQYF. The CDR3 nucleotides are TGCGCCAGCAGCCAACCAGACAGGGGTTTGAGCGAGCAGTACTTC.

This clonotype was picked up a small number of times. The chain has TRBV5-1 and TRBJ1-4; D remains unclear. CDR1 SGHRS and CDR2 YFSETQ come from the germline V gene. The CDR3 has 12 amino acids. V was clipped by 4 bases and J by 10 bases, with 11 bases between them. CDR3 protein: CASSTYEGKLFF. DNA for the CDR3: TGCGCCAGCAGCACCTACGAGGGAAAACTGTTTTTT.

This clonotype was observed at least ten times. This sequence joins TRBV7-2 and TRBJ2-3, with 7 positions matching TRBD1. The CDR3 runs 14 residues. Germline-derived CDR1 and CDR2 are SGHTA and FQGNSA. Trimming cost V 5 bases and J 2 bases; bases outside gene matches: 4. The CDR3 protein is CASSPDRNTDTQYF. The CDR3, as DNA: TGTGCCAGCAGCCCGGACAGGAACACAGATACGCAGTATTTT. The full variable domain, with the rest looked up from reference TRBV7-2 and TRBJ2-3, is GAGVSQSPSNKVTEKGKDVELRCDPISGHTALYWYRQSLGQGLEFLIYFQGNSAPDKSGLPSDRFSAERTGGSVSTLTIQRTQQEDSAVYLCASSPDRNTDTQYFGPGTRLTVL.

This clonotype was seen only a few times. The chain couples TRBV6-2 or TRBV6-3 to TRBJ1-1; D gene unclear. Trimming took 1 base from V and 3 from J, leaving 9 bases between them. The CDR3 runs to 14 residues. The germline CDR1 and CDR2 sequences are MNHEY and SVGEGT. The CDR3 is CASSYFEGYTEAFF. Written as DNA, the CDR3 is TGTGCCAGCAGTTACTTCGAGGGCTACACTGAAGCTTTCTTT.

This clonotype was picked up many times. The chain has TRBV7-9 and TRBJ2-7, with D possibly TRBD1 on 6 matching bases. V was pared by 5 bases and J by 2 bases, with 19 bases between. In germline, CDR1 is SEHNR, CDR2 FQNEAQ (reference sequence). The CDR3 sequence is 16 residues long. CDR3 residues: CASSRRPQGITYEQYF. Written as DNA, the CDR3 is TGTGCCAGCAGCCGCCGTCCACAGGGAATCACCTACGAGCAGTACTTC.

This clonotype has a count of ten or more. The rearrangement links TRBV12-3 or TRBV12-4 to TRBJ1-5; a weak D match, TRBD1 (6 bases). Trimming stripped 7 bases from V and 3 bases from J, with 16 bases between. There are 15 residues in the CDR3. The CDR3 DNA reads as TGTGCCAGCATTCGGAGAGGACAGACCAATCAGCCCCAGCATTTT. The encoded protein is CASIRRGQTNQPQHF.

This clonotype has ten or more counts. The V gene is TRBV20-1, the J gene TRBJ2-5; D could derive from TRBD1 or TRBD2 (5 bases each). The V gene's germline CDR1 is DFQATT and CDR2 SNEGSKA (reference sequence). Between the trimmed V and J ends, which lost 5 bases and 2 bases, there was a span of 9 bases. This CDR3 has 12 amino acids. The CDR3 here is CSAPGRQETQYF. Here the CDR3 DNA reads TGCAGTGCTCCGGGACGGCAAGAGACCCAGTACTTC.

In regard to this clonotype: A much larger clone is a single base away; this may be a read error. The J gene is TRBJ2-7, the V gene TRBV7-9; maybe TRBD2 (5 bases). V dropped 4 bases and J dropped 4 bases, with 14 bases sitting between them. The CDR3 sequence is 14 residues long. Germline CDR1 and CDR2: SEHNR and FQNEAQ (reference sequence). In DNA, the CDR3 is TGTGCCAGCAGCTCCGGACTTCCCCCATACGAGCAGTACTTC. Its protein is CASSSGLPPYEQYF.

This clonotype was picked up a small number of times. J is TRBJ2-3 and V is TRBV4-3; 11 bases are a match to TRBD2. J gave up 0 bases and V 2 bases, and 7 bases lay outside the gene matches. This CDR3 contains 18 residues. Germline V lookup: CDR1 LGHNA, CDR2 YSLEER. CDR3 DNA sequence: TGCGCCAGCAGCCAACTAACGCGGACTAGCGGGAGCACAGATACGCAGTATTTT. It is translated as CASSQLTRTSGSTDTQYF.

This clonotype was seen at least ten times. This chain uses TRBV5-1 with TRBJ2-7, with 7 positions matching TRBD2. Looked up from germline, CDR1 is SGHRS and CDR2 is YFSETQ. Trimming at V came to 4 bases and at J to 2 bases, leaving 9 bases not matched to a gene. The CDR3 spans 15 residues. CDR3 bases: TGCGCCAGCAGCCATCCCCCAGCGGGAACCTACGAGCAGTACTTC. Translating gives CASSHPPAGTYEQYF.